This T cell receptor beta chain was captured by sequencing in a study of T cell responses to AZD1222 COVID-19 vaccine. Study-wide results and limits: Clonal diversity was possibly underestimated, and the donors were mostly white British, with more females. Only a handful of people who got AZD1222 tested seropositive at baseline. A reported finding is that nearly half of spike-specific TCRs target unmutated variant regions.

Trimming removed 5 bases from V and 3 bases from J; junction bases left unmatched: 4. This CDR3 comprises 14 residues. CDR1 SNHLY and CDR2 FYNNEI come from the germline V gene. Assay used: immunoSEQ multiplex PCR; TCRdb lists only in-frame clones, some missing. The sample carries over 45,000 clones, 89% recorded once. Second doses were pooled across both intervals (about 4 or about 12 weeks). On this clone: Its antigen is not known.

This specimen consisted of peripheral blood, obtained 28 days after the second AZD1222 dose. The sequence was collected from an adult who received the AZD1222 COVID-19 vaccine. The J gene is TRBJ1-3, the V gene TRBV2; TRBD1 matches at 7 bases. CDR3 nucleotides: TGTGCCAGCAGTCAGGGACAGAGTGGAAACACCATATATTTT. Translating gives CASSQGQSGNTIYF.